The rows below give T cell receptor beta chains drawn from one sample of a study of T cells in localized non-small cell lung cancer. Sequencing was performed with immunoSEQ multiplex PCR; in TCRdb, only in-frame clones are kept and a portion is missing. Counted here are 70,000 to 100,000 clones, approximately 90% occurring once; the ten biggest clones make up about 4%. The material was PBMCs, obtained before any cancer treatment. Receptor source: a woman aged 40-70 years with stage II squamous cell lung carcinoma. The CDR3 runs from the conserved cysteine through the conserved F or W. The D gene is left open where the match is weak. Clone size, where shown, is once, few, many, or a class for clones that have expanded.

TRBJ2-1	-	TRBV7-9	-	CASRGRHNEQFF	TGTGCCAGCAGGGGACGGCACAATGAGCAGTTCTTC
TRBJ2-3	-	TRBV4-1	TRBD2	CASSQVGPGLAEITDTQYF	TGCGCCAGCAGCCAAGTGGGCCCGGGACTAGCGGAGATCACAGATACGCAGTATTTT
TRBJ1-1	-	TRBV10-3	-	CAISPQGNTEAFF	TGTGCCATCAGCCCCCAGGGGAACACTGAAGCTTTCTTT
TRBJ2-5	once	TRBV29-1	-	CSVRGVGETQYF	TGCAGCGTCAGGGGAGTGGGAGAGACCCAGTACTTC
TRBJ2-1	-	TRBV2	-	CASRGRDEQFF	TGTGCCAGCAGGGGGCGGGATGAGCAGTTCTTC
TRBJ1-1	-	TRBV20-1	-	CSAHRTEQAFF	TGCAGTGCCCACCGGACCGAACAAGCTTTCTTT
TRBJ2-4	-	TRBV15	-	CATSRDPRDIQYF	TGTGCCACCAGCAGAGACCCCAGGGACATTCAGTACTTC
TRBJ1-5	-	TRBV5-5	-	CASTDQTESNQPQHF	TGTGCCAGCACCGACCAGACGGAAAGCAATCAGCCCCAGCATTTT
TRBJ1-2	-	TRBV28	TRBD1	CASSLLGRGRKSDLNYGYTF	TGTGCCAGCAGTTTGTTGGGCAGGGGGCGGAAATCAGACCTTAACTATGGCTACACCTTC
TRBJ2-1	-	TRBV5-1	TRBD2	CASSPSGSGSYNEQFF	TGCGCCAGCAGCCCGAGCGGGAGTGGCTCCTACAATGAGCAGTTCTTC
TRBJ1-2	-	TRBV6-1	TRBD1	CASRWTGDYGYTF	TGTGCCAGCAGATGGACAGGAGACTATGGCTACACCTTC
TRBJ1-1	-	TRBV7-2	-	CASSLVSAHTEAFF	TGTGCCAGCAGCTTAGTGTCAGCGCACACTGAAGCTTTCTTT
TRBJ2-7	-	TRBV10-2	-	CASSEGAKGAEQYF	TGCGCCAGCAGTGAGGGAGCAAAGGGAGCCGAGCAGTACTTC
TRBJ2-3	-	TRBV19	-	CASSTQITDTQYF	TGTGCCAGTAGTACCCAGATCACAGATACGCAGTATTTT
TRBJ2-3	-	TRBV19	TRBD2	CASSIASGRTDTQYF	TGTGCCAGTAGTATTGCTAGCGGGAGAACAGATACGCAGTATTTT
TRBJ1-1	-	TRBV5-4	TRBD1	CASSPWDRNTEAFF	TGTGCCAGCAGCCCTTGGGACAGGAACACTGAAGCTTTCTTT
TRBJ1-2	-	TRBV5-1	TRBD1	CASSGRGQGGYTF	TGCGCCAGCAGCGGCAGGGGGCAAGGGGGCTACACCTTC
TRBJ2-1	-	TRBV2	-	CASSAGMNTGEFF	TGTGCCAGCAGTGCGGGAATGAACACCGGAGAGTTCTTC
TRBJ2-7	-	TRBV4-1	-	CASSQDPAGEGYEQYF	TGCGCCAGCAGCCAAGATCCCGCAGGGGAGGGCTACGAGCAGTACTTC
TRBJ2-5	-	TRBV19	-	CASSIGGGSETQYF	TGTGCCAGTAGTATAGGTGGGGGTTCAGAGACCCAGTACTTC
TRBJ1-1	-	TRBV28	-	CASRSPAGTEAFF	TGTGCCAGCAGGTCCCCGGCGGGTACTGAAGCTTTCTTT
TRBJ2-5	-	TRBV20-1	-	CSAQLSETQYF	TGCAGTGCCCAGCTCTCGGAGACCCAGTACTTC
TRBJ2-6	-	TRBV23-1	TRBD1	CASSQSVQGAGNSGANVLTF	TGCGCCAGCAGTCAATCAGTTCAGGGGGCGGGCAACTCTGGGGCCAACGTCCTGACTTTC
TRBJ1-1	-	TRBV7-9	-	CASSSPEKGKTEAFF	TGTGCCAGCAGCTCTCCCGAGAAGGGTAAGACTGAAGCTTTCTTT
TRBJ1-1	-	TRBV10-1	-	CASSKKGNTEAFF	TGCGCCAGCAGCAAGAAGGGGAACACTGAAGCTTTCTTT
TRBJ2-1	-	TRBV25-1	-	CASNDINNEQFF	TGTGCCAGCAACGACATAAACAATGAGCAGTTCTTC
TRBJ1-2	-	TRBV30	-	CAWSPELVWGYTF	TGTGCCTGGAGCCCCGAGCTCGTTTGGGGCTACACCTTC
TRBJ2-1	-	TRBV5-4	-	CASSLGVTGTRANEQFF	TGTGCCAGCAGCTTGGGGGTAACGGGAACCAGGGCCAATGAGCAGTTCTTC
TRBJ1-1	-	TRBV18	-	CASSPTTGANTEAFF	TGTGCCAGCTCACCAACCACCGGGGCGAACACTGAAGCTTTCTTT
TRBJ1-6	-	TRBV5-6	-	CASSPTRNSPLHF	TGTGCCAGCAGCCCGACTAGAAATTCACCCCTCCACTTT
TRBJ2-7	-	TRBV2	-	CASSEVTGPTYEQYF	TGTGCCAGCAGTGAAGTAACAGGGCCGACCTACGAGCAGTACTTC
TRBJ2-2	-	TRBV5-1	-	CASSLAAHNTGELFF	TGCGCCAGCAGCTTGGCAGCCCATAACACCGGGGAGCTGTTTTTT